The TCR beta chain described here comes from a study of cytomegalovirus exposure and HLA in healthy donors. Study-wide context: It was reported in a later analysis that the 95 to 150 validation repertoires used the same platform as the 666 first-cohort repertoires. Findings of the study overall: Many donors carried some public TCRs, although rarity characterized most TCR sequences.

V was shortened by 6 bases and J by 0 bases, with 6 bases between the two germline ends. Germline CDR1 and CDR2: SNHLY and FYNNEI. The CDR3 is 14 residues long. While the first cohort had around 700 subjects, the donors belonged to the separate validation cohort of over a hundred subjects. Details on this clone: The antigen is undetermined.

TCRdb's table, derived via immunoSEQ multiplex PCR, lists solely in-frame clones and lacks some. The sample lists fewer than 150,000 clones, around 88% occurring once. This TCR was recovered from a man aged 18 to 30 in good health and CMV-seronegative. Input material: PBMCs. The chain is built from TRBV2 and TRBJ2-6; TRBD1 is a possible D gene (5 bases). In DNA form, the CDR3 reads TGTGCCAGCAGGGGGCTCTCTGGGGCCAACGTCCTGACTTTC. Amino acid sequence: CASRGLSGANVLTF. Variable domain in full (rest from reference TRBV2 and TRBJ2-6): EPEVTQTPSHQVTQMGQEVILRCVPISNHLYFYWYRQILGQKVEFLVSFYNNEISEKSEIFDDQFSVERPDGSNFTLKIRSTKLEDSAMYFCASRGLSGANVLTFGAGSRLTVL.